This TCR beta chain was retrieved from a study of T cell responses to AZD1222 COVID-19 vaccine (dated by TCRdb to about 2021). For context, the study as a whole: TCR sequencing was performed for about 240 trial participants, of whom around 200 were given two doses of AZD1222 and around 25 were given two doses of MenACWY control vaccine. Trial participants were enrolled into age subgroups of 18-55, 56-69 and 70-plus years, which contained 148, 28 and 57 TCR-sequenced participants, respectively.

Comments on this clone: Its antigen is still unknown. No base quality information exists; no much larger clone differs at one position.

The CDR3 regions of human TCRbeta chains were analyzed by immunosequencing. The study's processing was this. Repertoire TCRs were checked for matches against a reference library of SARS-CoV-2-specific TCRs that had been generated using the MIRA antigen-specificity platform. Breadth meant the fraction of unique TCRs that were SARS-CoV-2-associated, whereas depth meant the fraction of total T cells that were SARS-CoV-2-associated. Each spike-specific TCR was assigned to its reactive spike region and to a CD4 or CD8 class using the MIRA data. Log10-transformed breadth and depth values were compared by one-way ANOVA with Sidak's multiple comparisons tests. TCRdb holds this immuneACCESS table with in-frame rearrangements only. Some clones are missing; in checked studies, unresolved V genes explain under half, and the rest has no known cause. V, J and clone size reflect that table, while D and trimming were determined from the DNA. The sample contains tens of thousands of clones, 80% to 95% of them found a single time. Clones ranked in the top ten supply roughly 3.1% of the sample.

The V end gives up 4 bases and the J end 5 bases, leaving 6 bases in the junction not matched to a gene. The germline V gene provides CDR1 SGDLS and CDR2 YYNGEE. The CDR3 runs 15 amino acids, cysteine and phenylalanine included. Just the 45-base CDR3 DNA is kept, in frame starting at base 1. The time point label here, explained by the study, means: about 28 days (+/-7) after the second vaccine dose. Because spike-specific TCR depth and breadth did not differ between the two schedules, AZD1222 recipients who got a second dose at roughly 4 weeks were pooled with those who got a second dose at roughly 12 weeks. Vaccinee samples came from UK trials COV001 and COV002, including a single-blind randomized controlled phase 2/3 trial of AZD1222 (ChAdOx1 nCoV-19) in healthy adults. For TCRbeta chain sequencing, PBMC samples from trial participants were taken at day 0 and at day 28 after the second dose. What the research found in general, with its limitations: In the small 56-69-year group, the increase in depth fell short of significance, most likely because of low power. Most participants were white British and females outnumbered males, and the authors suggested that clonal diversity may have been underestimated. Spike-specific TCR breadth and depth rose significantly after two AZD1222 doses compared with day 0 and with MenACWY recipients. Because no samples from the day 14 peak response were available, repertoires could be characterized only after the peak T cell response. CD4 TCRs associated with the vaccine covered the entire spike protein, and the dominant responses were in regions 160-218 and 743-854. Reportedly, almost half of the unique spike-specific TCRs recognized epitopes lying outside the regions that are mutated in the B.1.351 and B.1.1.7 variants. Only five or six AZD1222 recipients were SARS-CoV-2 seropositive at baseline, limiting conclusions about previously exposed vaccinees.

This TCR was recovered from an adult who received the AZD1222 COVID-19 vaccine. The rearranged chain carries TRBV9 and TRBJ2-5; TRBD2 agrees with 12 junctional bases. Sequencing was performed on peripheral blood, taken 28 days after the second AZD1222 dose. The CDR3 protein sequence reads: CASSPGGTSGETQYF. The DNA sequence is TGTGCCAGCAGCCCGGGAGGGACTAGCGGGGAGACCCAGTACTTC.